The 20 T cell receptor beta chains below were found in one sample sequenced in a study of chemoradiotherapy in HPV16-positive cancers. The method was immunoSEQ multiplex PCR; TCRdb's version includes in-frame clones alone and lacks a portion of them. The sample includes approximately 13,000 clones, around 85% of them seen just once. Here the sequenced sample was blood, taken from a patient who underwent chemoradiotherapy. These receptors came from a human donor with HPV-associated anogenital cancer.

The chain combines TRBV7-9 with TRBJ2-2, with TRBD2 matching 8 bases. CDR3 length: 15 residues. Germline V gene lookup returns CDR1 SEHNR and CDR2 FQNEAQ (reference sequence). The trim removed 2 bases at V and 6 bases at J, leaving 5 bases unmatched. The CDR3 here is CASSLSGGIAGELFF. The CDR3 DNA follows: TGTGCCAGCAGCTTATCGGGGGGGATAGCCGGGGAGCTGTTTTTT.

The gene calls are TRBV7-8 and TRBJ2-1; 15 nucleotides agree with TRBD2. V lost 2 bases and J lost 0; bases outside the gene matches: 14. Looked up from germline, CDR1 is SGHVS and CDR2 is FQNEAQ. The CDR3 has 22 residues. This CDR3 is CASSLLRIPGLAGGPSYNEQFF. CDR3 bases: TGTGCCAGCAGCTTACTACGAATCCCGGGACTAGCGGGGGGACCCTCCTACAATGAGCAGTTCTTC.

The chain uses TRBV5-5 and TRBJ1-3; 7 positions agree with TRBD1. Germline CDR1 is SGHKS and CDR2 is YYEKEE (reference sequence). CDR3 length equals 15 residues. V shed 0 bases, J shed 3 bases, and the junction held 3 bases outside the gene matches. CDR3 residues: CASSLDRGFGNTIYF. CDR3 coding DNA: TGTGCCAGCAGCTTGGACAGGGGTTTTGGAAACACCATATATTTT.

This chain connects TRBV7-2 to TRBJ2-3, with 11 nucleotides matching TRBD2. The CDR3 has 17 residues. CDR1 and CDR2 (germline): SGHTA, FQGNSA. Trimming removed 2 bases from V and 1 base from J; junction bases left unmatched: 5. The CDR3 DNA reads TGTGCCAGCAGCTTAATTACTAGCGGGGGTGGCACAGATACGCAGTATTTT. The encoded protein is CASSLITSGGGTDTQYF.

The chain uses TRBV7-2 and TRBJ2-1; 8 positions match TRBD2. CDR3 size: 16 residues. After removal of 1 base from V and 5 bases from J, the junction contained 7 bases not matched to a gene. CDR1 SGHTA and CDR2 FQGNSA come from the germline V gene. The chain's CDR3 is CASSLVLAGGNNEQFF. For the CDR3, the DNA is TGTGCCAGCAGCTTAGTTCTGGCGGGGGGTAACAATGAGCAGTTCTTC.

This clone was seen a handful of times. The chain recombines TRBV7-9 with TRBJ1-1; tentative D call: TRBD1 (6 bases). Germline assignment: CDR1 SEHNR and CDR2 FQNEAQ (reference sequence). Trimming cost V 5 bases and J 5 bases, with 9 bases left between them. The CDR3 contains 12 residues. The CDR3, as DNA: TGTGCCAGCAGCCGACAGGAGACTGAAGCTTTCTTT. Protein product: CASSRQETEAFF.

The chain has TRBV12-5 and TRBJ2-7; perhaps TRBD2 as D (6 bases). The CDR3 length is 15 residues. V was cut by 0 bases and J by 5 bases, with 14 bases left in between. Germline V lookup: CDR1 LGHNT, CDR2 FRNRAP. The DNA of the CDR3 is TGTGCTAGTGGTTTGGTAATTGGGGGGAGCCACGAGCAGTACTTC. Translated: CASGLVIGGSHEQYF. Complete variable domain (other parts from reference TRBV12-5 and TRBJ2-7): DARVTQTPRHKVTEMGQEVTMRCQPILGHNTVFWYRQTMMQGLELLAYFRNRAPLDDSGMPKDRFSAEMPDATLATLKIQPSEPRDSAVYFCASGLVIGGSHEQYFGPGTRLTVT.

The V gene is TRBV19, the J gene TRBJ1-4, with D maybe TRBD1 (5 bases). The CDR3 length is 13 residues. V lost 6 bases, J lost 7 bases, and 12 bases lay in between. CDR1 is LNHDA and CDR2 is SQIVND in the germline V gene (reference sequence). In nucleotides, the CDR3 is TGTGCCAGTAGGTCGGGGCTATTTGAAAAACTGTTTTTT. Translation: CASRSGLFEKLFF.

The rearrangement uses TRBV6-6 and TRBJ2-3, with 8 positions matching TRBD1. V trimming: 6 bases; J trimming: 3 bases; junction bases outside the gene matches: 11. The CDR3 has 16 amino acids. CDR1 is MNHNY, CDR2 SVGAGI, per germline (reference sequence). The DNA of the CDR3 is TGTGCCAGCAGGAACCCTCTTGGGACAGGTACAGATACGCAGTATTTT. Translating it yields CASRNPLGTGTDTQYF.

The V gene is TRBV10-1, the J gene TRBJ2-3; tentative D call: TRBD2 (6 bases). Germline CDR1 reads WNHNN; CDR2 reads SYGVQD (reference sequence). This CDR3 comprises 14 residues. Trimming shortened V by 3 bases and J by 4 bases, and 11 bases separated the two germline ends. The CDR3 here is CASSDGGSADTQYF. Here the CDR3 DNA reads TGCGCCAGCAGTGACGGGGGTTCAGCAGATACGCAGTATTTT.

The CDR3 DNA follows: TGTGCCAGCAGTGCGCTTGGTGAAGCTTTCTTT. Its translation is CASSALGEAFF. The chain couples TRBV2 to TRBJ1-1, with D unclear. Trimming stripped 4 bases from V and 7 bases from J, with 7 bases between. The germline CDR1 and CDR2 sequences are SNHLY and FYNNEI. CDR3 length equals 11 residues.

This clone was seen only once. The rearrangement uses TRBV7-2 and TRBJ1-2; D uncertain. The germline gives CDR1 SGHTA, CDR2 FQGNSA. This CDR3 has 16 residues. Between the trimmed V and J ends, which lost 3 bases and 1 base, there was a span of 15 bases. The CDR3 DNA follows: TGTGCCAGCAGCTTGGATTACCGGGGTAGTAACTATGGCTACACCTTC. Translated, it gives CASSLDYRGSNYGYTF.

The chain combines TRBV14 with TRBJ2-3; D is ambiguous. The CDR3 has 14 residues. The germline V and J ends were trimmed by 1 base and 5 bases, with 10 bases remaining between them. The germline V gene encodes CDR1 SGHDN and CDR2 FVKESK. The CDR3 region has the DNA TGTGCCAGCAGCCAAGTCCAGAGCGAAGATACGCAGTATTTT. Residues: CASSQVQSEDTQYF.

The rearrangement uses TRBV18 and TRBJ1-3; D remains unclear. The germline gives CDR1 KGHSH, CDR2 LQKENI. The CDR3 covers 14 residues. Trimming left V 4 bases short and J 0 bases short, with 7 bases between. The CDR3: CASSRLASGNTIYF. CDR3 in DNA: TGTGCCAGCTCACGCTTGGCCTCTGGAAACACCATATATTTT. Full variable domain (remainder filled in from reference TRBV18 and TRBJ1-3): NAGVMQNPRHLVRRRGQEARLRCSPMKGHSHVYWYRQLPEEGLKFMVYLQKENIIDESGMPKERFSAEFPKEGPSILRIQQVVRGDSAAYFCASSRLASGNTIYFGEGSWLTVV.

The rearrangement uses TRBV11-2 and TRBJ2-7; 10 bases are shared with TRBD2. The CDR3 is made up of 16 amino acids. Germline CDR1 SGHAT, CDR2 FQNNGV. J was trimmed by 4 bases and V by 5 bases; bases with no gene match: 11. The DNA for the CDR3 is TGTGCCAGCAGCCCAACTATACTAGCGGGGTTTTACGAGCAGTACTTC. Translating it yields CASSPTILAGFYEQYF.

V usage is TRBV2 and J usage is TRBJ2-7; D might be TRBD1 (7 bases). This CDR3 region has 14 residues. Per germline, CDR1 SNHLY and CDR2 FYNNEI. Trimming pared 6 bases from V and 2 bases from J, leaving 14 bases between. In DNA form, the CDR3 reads TGTGCCAGCAGACAGGACAGGACTACCTACGAGCAGTACTTC. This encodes CASRQDRTTYEQYF.

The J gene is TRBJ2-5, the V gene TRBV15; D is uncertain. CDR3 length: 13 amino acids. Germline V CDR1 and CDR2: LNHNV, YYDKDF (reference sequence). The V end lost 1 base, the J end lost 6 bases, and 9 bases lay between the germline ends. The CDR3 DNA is TGTGCCACCAGCAGAGGGAACCCGCAGACCCAGTACTTC. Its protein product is CATSRGNPQTQYF.

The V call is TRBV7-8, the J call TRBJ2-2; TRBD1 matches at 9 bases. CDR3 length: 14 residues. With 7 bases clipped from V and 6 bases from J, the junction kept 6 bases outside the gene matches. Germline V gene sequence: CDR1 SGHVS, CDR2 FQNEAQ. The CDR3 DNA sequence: TGTGCCAGCATCGCGACAGGGGGGCCCGGGGAGCTGTTTTTT. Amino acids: CASIATGGPGELFF.

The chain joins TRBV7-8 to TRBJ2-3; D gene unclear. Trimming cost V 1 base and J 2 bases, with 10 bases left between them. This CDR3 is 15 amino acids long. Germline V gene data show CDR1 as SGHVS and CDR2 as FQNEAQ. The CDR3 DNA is TGTGCCAGCAGCTTAGGGCTGGGGATCACAGATACGCAGTATTTT. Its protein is CASSLGLGITDTQYF.

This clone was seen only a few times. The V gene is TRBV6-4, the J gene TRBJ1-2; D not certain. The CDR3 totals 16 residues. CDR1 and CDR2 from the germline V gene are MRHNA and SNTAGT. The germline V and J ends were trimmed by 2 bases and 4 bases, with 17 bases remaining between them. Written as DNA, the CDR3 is TGTGCCAGCAGTGACACGCCTCAACCTTTCGCCTATGGCTACACCTTC. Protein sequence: CASSDTPQPFAYGYTF.